The T cell receptor (beta chain) under discussion was sequenced for a study of T cells in localized non-small cell lung cancer. Broader study findings: Heterogeneity remains possible because sequencing was limited to only one tumor region. Tumor trailed uninvolved adjacent lung in T cell clonality, which peaked there. Out of the top 100 tumor clones, a median roughly 58 were seen in adjacent lung. Those with higher blood T cell density had longer overall survival.

This clone appeared a single time. Its target is not known. The method was immunoSEQ multiplex PCR; TCRdb's version includes in-frame clones alone and lacks a portion of them. The table records 100,000 to 150,000 clones, more than 80% of them present only once. The source was peripheral blood, collected before any cancer treatment. The clonotype comes from a female donor aged 60 or older with stage I lung adenocarcinoma.

CDR3 in amino acids: CASSLKGRQGGQETQYF. CDR3 nucleotides: TGTGCCAGCAGCTTAAAGGGCCGCCAGGGGGGACAAGAGACCCAGTACTTC. The genes are TRBV7-3 and TRBJ2-5; D perhaps matches TRBD1 (7 bases). The germline V gene has CDR1 SGHTA and CDR2 FQGTGA. Trimming pared 1 base from V and 2 bases from J, leaving 17 bases between. The CDR3 is 17 residues long.